Included here is one TCR beta chain sequence, with context. The antigen is unknown. Sequencing used immunoSEQ multiplex PCR; TCRdb keeps in-frame clones, though not all of them. The sample has 45,000 to 65,000 clones; approximately 81% are singletons. This sample is part of a study of vaccination effects on CD4 cells after COVID-19. An approximately 10-day culture period preceded the isolation of CD4+ T cells. Subjects were given two BNT162b2 or mRNA-1273 vaccine doses. Vaccinated recipients, who were negative for nucleocapsid antibodies, had no history of SARS-CoV-2 infection. CDR3 length: 17 residues. Germline V gene lookup returns CDR1 KGHSH and CDR2 LQKENI. V dropped 3 bases and J dropped 3; count of bases not matched to a gene: 7.

This sequence originates from a human donor who received a COVID-19 vaccine. The rearrangement joins TRBV18 to TRBJ2-2; 10 bases are shared with TRBD2. Sequenced here: CD4+ T cells from PBMCs cultured without peptide, sampled after COVID-19 vaccination. The CDR3 nucleotides read TGTGCCAGCTCACCGAAGCGGGGGGGACAGGACACCGGGGAGCTGTTTTTT. This sequence encodes CASSPKRGGQDTGELFF. The full variable domain, with the rest looked up from reference TRBV18 and TRBJ2-2, is NAGVMQNPRHLVRRRGQEARLRCSPMKGHSHVYWYRQLPEEGLKFMVYLQKENIIDESGMPKERFSAEFPKEGPSILRIQQVVRGDSAAYFCASSPKRGGQDTGELFFGEGSRLTVL.